The entry that follows covers one TCR beta chain sequence. These data originate in a study of blood T cell repertoires in COVID-19. Whole-study context: Samples came from the United States, Italy and Spain, spanning acute and convalescent COVID-19. The analysed material was cDNA or gDNA that came from T cells, B-cell-depleted T cells, or PBMCs.

Original processing notes: It was from reference gene primer amplification that nucleated cell counts were estimated. Profiling relied on immunoSEQ multiplex PCR, and the TCRdb table lists in-frame clones only, not all of them. D and trimming were read from the DNA, whereas the V and J calls and clone size are those reported in that table. This table holds roughly 100,000 clones, under 80% found once. The CDR3 is 15 amino acids. The germline CDR1 and CDR2 sequences are SGHTA and FQGNSA. V shed 3 bases, J shed 3 bases, and the junction held 5 bases outside the gene matches. The chain is built from TRBV7-2 and TRBJ2-7; 10 nucleotides line up with TRBD2. The sequence was collected from a man between 65 and 85 years old with active or convalescent COVID-19. Sequenced: peripheral blood. The CDR3 is CASSLSSGGNYEQYF. The CDR3 coding sequence is TGTGCCAGCAGCTTGTCTAGCGGGGGAAACTACGAGCAGTACTTC.